This entry lists 27 T cell receptor beta chains sequenced from one sample in a study of blood T cell repertoires in COVID-19. Assay: immunoSEQ multiplex PCR; the TCRdb copy retains only in-frame clones and omits some. In the table there are tens of thousands of clones, around 93% of which are singletons. Sequencing used peripheral blood. The receptors here all came from a man aged 45 to 65 with acute or convalescent COVID-19.

This sequence joins TRBV5-6 and TRBJ2-7, with 8 bases that match TRBD1. V shed 4 bases and J 7 bases; nucleotides not matched to a gene: 7. The CDR3 totals 13 residues. CDR1 and CDR2 (germline): SGHDT, YYEEEE. CDR3 coding DNA: TGTGCCAGCAGCGCGGACAGGGCAGGGGAGCAGTACTTC. Residues: CASSADRAGEQYF.

The rearrangement uses TRBV2 and TRBJ1-1; a weak D match, TRBD1 (5 bases). Trimming shortened V by 7 bases and J by 4 bases, and 10 bases separated the two germline ends. CDR3 size: 12 residues. Looked up from germline, CDR1 is SNHLY and CDR2 is FYNNEI. CDR3 sequence reads: CASTRTGTEAFF. In DNA form, the CDR3 reads TGTGCCAGCACCAGAACAGGCACTGAAGCTTTCTTT.

The chain links TRBV5-6 to TRBJ1-1, with D unresolved. V lost 4 bases, J lost 1 base, and 14 bases lay in between. Germline assignment: CDR1 SGHDT and CDR2 YYEEEE. CDR3 length equals 15 residues. The CDR3 DNA is TGTGCCAGCAGCCTCCGGGAGATTACGAACACTGAAGCTTTCTTT. As protein: CASSLREITNTEAFF.

This sequence joins TRBV18 and TRBJ1-2, with 8 bases fitting TRBD1. The CDR3 sequence is 18 residues long. Germline CDR1 reads KGHSH; CDR2 reads LQKENI. V shed 1 base, J shed 5 bases, and the junction held 15 bases outside the gene matches. CDR3 in amino acids: CASSPLPPAGGSRYGYTF. For the CDR3, the DNA is TGTGCCAGCTCACCACTCCCGCCGGCAGGGGGCTCAAGATATGGCTACACCTTC.

The chain couples TRBV27 to TRBJ2-5; D is possibly TRBD2 (7 bases). The CDR3 is made up of 16 amino acids. The V end was cut by 0 bases, the J end by 4 bases, with 15 bases between. Germline V gives CDR1 MNHEY, CDR2 SMNVEV (reference sequence). The CDR3 here is CASSLSGGGLVETQYF. The CDR3 coding sequence is TGTGCCAGCAGTTTATCGGGCGGGGGCTTAGTAGAGACCCAGTACTTC.

The rearrangement uses TRBV4-2 and TRBJ1-4; perhaps TRBD1 as D (5 bases). The CDR3 has 14 amino acids. Germline CDR1 is LGHNA and CDR2 is YNFKEQ. V was cut by 4 bases and J by 4 bases, with 10 bases left in between. The CDR3 nucleotides are TGTGCCAGCAGCCGACAGATAGATAATGAAAAACTGTTTTTT. Residues: CASSRQIDNEKLFF.

The V gene is TRBV2, the J gene TRBJ1-5; tentative D call: TRBD1 (5 bases). This CDR3 is built from 13 residues. Per germline, CDR1 SNHLY and CDR2 FYNNEI. V lost 5 bases to trimming and J lost 4 bases, with 9 bases between them. CDR3 region: CASSQKGNQPQHF. Written as DNA, the CDR3 is TGTGCCAGCAGTCAAAAGGGGAATCAGCCCCAGCATTTT.

The V and J genes are TRBV19 and TRBJ1-6; 11 nucleotides agree with TRBD1. After removal of 5 bases from V and 14 bases from J, the junction contained 11 bases not matched to a gene. Germline V lookup: CDR1 LNHDA, CDR2 SQIVND (reference sequence). The CDR3 loop spans 15 amino acids. The CDR3 loop is CASSSMSGTGGSLHF. For the CDR3, the DNA is TGTGCCAGTAGTTCGATGAGTGGGACAGGGGGGTCCCTCCACTTT.

The chain recombines TRBV12-3 or TRBV12-4 with TRBJ1-1; the D gene is possibly TRBD1 (5 bases). V was trimmed by 6 bases and J by 0 bases, leaving 8 bases between them. CDR3 length: 13 amino acids. In DNA, the CDR3 is TGTGCCAGCAGGGCGGGGGTGAACACTGAAGCTTTCTTT. Translation: CASRAGVNTEAFF.

The chain joins TRBV2 to TRBJ2-7; a weak D match, TRBD1 (5 bases). Germline V lookup: CDR1 SNHLY, CDR2 FYNNEI. This CDR3 comprises 12 residues. Trimming pared 4 bases from V and 4 bases from J, leaving 8 bases between. This CDR3 reads CASSVDKYEQYF. DNA of the CDR3: TGTGCCAGCAGTGTGGACAAGTACGAGCAGTACTTC.

V and J are TRBV9 and TRBJ2-7; perhaps TRBD2 as D (7 bases). V lost 2 bases to trimming and J lost 2 bases, with 11 bases between them. CDR1 is SGDLS, CDR2 YYNGEE, per germline. This CDR3 is 14 amino acids long. The CDR3 nucleotides are TGTGCCAGCAGCGTGGGAGGGGGTCCCTACGAGCAGTACTTC. It translates to CASSVGGGPYEQYF.

V and J are TRBV12-3 or TRBV12-4 and TRBJ1-6; D is undetermined. The V end was cut by 6 bases, the J end by 10 bases, with 13 bases between. The CDR3 runs 13 residues. CDR3 sequence: CASSQAEDSPLHF. The CDR3 nucleotides read TGTGCCAGCAGCCAAGCGGAGGACTCACCCCTCCACTTT.

This clone came up once. The rearrangement joins TRBV6-5 to TRBJ1-2, with a weak D call TRBD1 (6 bases). The CDR3 extends over 12 amino acids. CDR1 and CDR2 (germline): MNHEY, SVGAGI. The ends were cut back, 0 bases at V and 7 bases at J, with 6 bases in the middle. The CDR3 nucleotides are TGTGCCAGCAGTTACTCAGGGGGTGGCTACACCTTC. Its protein product is CASSYSGGGYTF.

The chain combines TRBV11-2 with TRBJ1-3; D ambiguous. Germline CDR1 SGHAT, CDR2 FQNNGV. Trimming stripped 3 bases from V and 8 bases from J, with 5 bases between. The CDR3 contains 11 residues. The CDR3 loop reads CASSFIDTIYF. The CDR3, as DNA: TGTGCCAGCAGCTTTATAGACACCATATATTTT.

This clone was detected once. The rearrangement joins TRBV29-1 to TRBJ2-7; no definite D call. CDR1 is SQVTM and CDR2 is ANQGSEA in the germline V gene. Trimming took 1 base from V and 0 from J, leaving 7 bases between them. This CDR3 has 13 amino acids. CDR3 sequence: CSVEAQYSYEQYF. The CDR3 nucleotides read TGCAGCGTTGAAGCGCAGTACTCCTACGAGCAGTACTTC.

This chain joins TRBV5-8 and TRBJ1-5, with D unresolved. Trimming took 1 base from V and 9 from J, leaving 17 bases between them. CDR3 length equals 15 residues. In germline, CDR1 is SGHTS, CDR2 YDEGEE. In DNA, the CDR3 is TGTGCCAGCAGCTTGTCCGGGATCTCCATGCCGCCCCAGCATTTT. It yields the protein CASSLSGISMPPQHF.

This clone was seen a single time. The chain joins TRBV10-3 to TRBJ1-2; no clear D. The V end was cut by 0 bases, the J end by 4 bases, with 3 bases between. CDR1 and CDR2 from the germline V gene are ENHRY and SYGVKD. This CDR3 has 12 residues. This CDR3 is CAISESSYGYTF. The DNA for the CDR3 is TGTGCCATCAGTGAGTCGAGCTATGGCTACACCTTC.

This sequence joins TRBV19 and TRBJ2-2; maybe TRBD2 (6 bases). The CDR3 runs to 15 residues. Germline V gives CDR1 LNHDA, CDR2 SQIVND (reference sequence). V lost 2 bases and J 1 base, leaving 8 bases between the germline ends. CDR3 bases: TGTGCCAGTAGTATAATGGGGGGGAACACCGGGGAGCTGTTTTTT. It specifies CASSIMGGNTGELFF. Full variable domain (rest looked up from reference TRBV19 and TRBJ2-2): DGGITQSPKYLFRKEGQNVTLSCEQNLNHDAMYWYRQDPGQGLRLIYYSQIVNDFQKGDIAEGYSVSREKKESFPLTVTSAQKNPTAFYLCASSIMGGNTGELFFGEGSRLTVL.

This clone was found once. The chain carries TRBV4-2 and TRBJ2-3; 9 bases line up with TRBD2. V trimming: 0 bases; J trimming: 0 bases; junction bases outside the gene matches: 13. Germline CDR1 is LGHNA and CDR2 is YNFKEQ. The CDR3 runs to 20 residues. Here the CDR3 reads CASSQDVGTSYTSSTDTQYF. In DNA, the CDR3 is TGTGCCAGCAGCCAAGACGTAGGGACTAGCTATACTTCTAGCACAGATACGCAGTATTTT.

The V and J genes are TRBV29-1 and TRBJ2-1, with D possibly matching TRBD2 (5 bases). V was clipped by 0 bases and J by 0 bases, with 18 bases between them. Germline loops: CDR1 SQVTM, CDR2 ANQGSEA. This CDR3 is built from 18 residues. DNA of the CDR3: TGCAGCGTTGAAGATCGAGGGTCTAGGGAGAGCTCCTACAATGAGCAGTTCTTC. Protein sequence: CSVEDRGSRESSYNEQFF.

The V call is TRBV2, the J call TRBJ2-7, with TRBD2 matching 12 bases. This CDR3 region has 15 residues. Germline V gene sequence: CDR1 SNHLY, CDR2 FYNNEI. Trimming removed 1 base from V and 2 bases from J; junction bases left unmatched: 0. The CDR3 spells CASSEGLAGAYEQYF. The CDR3 nucleotides read TGTGCCAGCAGTGAAGGACTAGCGGGGGCCTACGAGCAGTACTTC.

This chain connects TRBV7-3 to TRBJ2-3; possible D gene TRBD1, 5 bases. V shed 4 bases and J shed 3 bases, with 8 bases lying between them. CDR3 length equals 13 residues. Germline CDR1 SGHTA, CDR2 FQGTGA. The CDR3 here is CASSYQGTDTQYF. The CDR3, as DNA: TGTGCCAGCAGCTATCAGGGAACAGATACGCAGTATTTT.

J is TRBJ1-4 and V is TRBV19; the D gene is possibly TRBD1 (6 bases). Between the trimmed V and J ends, which lost 6 bases and 4 bases, there was a span of 18 bases. Germline V gene lookup returns CDR1 LNHDA and CDR2 SQIVND (reference sequence). The CDR3 length is 16 residues. This CDR3 is CASSIKMTGFNEKLFF. For the CDR3, the DNA is TGTGCCAGTAGCATTAAGATGACAGGATTTAATGAAAAACTGTTTTTT.

V is TRBV7-2 and J is TRBJ1-2; TRBD1 matches at 11 bases. V dropped 3 bases and J dropped 4; count of bases not matched to a gene: 10. CDR3 length: 17 residues. Germline assignment: CDR1 SGHTA and CDR2 FQGNSA. The CDR3 sequence: CASSFRSPGQGVYGYTF. The CDR3 DNA is TGTGCCAGCAGCTTCAGAAGTCCGGGACAGGGGGTCTATGGCTACACCTTC.

This chain connects TRBV6-6 to TRBJ1-1; D not resolved. Per the germline V gene, CDR1 is MNHNY and CDR2 is SVGAGI (reference sequence). The germline V and J ends were trimmed by 3 bases and 1 base, with 9 bases remaining between them. This CDR3 has 14 residues. The CDR3 spells CASSYGQKNTEAFF. DNA of the CDR3: TGTGCCAGCAGTTATGGGCAAAAGAACACTGAAGCTTTCTTT.

This rearrangement joins TRBV24-1 to TRBJ1-5; possibly TRBD1 for D (5 bases). The CDR3 is made up of 15 amino acids. Per germline, CDR1 KGHDR and CDR2 SFDVKD. Trimming removed 4 bases at V and 6 bases at J, with 15 bases between. DNA for the CDR3: TGTGCCACCAGTGACTCTCGCGCCGGGGGTCAGCCCCAGCATTTT. Translating it yields CATSDSRAGGQPQHF.

The chain joins TRBV12-3 or TRBV12-4 to TRBJ2-5; TRBD2 aligns across 8 bases. The CDR3 spans 13 residues. Unmatched junction bases numbered 7, after V lost 8 bases and J lost 5 bases. CDR3 protein: CASGPGLAETQYF. In nucleotides, the CDR3 is TGTGCCAGCGGGCCCGGACTAGCCGAGACCCAGTACTTC.